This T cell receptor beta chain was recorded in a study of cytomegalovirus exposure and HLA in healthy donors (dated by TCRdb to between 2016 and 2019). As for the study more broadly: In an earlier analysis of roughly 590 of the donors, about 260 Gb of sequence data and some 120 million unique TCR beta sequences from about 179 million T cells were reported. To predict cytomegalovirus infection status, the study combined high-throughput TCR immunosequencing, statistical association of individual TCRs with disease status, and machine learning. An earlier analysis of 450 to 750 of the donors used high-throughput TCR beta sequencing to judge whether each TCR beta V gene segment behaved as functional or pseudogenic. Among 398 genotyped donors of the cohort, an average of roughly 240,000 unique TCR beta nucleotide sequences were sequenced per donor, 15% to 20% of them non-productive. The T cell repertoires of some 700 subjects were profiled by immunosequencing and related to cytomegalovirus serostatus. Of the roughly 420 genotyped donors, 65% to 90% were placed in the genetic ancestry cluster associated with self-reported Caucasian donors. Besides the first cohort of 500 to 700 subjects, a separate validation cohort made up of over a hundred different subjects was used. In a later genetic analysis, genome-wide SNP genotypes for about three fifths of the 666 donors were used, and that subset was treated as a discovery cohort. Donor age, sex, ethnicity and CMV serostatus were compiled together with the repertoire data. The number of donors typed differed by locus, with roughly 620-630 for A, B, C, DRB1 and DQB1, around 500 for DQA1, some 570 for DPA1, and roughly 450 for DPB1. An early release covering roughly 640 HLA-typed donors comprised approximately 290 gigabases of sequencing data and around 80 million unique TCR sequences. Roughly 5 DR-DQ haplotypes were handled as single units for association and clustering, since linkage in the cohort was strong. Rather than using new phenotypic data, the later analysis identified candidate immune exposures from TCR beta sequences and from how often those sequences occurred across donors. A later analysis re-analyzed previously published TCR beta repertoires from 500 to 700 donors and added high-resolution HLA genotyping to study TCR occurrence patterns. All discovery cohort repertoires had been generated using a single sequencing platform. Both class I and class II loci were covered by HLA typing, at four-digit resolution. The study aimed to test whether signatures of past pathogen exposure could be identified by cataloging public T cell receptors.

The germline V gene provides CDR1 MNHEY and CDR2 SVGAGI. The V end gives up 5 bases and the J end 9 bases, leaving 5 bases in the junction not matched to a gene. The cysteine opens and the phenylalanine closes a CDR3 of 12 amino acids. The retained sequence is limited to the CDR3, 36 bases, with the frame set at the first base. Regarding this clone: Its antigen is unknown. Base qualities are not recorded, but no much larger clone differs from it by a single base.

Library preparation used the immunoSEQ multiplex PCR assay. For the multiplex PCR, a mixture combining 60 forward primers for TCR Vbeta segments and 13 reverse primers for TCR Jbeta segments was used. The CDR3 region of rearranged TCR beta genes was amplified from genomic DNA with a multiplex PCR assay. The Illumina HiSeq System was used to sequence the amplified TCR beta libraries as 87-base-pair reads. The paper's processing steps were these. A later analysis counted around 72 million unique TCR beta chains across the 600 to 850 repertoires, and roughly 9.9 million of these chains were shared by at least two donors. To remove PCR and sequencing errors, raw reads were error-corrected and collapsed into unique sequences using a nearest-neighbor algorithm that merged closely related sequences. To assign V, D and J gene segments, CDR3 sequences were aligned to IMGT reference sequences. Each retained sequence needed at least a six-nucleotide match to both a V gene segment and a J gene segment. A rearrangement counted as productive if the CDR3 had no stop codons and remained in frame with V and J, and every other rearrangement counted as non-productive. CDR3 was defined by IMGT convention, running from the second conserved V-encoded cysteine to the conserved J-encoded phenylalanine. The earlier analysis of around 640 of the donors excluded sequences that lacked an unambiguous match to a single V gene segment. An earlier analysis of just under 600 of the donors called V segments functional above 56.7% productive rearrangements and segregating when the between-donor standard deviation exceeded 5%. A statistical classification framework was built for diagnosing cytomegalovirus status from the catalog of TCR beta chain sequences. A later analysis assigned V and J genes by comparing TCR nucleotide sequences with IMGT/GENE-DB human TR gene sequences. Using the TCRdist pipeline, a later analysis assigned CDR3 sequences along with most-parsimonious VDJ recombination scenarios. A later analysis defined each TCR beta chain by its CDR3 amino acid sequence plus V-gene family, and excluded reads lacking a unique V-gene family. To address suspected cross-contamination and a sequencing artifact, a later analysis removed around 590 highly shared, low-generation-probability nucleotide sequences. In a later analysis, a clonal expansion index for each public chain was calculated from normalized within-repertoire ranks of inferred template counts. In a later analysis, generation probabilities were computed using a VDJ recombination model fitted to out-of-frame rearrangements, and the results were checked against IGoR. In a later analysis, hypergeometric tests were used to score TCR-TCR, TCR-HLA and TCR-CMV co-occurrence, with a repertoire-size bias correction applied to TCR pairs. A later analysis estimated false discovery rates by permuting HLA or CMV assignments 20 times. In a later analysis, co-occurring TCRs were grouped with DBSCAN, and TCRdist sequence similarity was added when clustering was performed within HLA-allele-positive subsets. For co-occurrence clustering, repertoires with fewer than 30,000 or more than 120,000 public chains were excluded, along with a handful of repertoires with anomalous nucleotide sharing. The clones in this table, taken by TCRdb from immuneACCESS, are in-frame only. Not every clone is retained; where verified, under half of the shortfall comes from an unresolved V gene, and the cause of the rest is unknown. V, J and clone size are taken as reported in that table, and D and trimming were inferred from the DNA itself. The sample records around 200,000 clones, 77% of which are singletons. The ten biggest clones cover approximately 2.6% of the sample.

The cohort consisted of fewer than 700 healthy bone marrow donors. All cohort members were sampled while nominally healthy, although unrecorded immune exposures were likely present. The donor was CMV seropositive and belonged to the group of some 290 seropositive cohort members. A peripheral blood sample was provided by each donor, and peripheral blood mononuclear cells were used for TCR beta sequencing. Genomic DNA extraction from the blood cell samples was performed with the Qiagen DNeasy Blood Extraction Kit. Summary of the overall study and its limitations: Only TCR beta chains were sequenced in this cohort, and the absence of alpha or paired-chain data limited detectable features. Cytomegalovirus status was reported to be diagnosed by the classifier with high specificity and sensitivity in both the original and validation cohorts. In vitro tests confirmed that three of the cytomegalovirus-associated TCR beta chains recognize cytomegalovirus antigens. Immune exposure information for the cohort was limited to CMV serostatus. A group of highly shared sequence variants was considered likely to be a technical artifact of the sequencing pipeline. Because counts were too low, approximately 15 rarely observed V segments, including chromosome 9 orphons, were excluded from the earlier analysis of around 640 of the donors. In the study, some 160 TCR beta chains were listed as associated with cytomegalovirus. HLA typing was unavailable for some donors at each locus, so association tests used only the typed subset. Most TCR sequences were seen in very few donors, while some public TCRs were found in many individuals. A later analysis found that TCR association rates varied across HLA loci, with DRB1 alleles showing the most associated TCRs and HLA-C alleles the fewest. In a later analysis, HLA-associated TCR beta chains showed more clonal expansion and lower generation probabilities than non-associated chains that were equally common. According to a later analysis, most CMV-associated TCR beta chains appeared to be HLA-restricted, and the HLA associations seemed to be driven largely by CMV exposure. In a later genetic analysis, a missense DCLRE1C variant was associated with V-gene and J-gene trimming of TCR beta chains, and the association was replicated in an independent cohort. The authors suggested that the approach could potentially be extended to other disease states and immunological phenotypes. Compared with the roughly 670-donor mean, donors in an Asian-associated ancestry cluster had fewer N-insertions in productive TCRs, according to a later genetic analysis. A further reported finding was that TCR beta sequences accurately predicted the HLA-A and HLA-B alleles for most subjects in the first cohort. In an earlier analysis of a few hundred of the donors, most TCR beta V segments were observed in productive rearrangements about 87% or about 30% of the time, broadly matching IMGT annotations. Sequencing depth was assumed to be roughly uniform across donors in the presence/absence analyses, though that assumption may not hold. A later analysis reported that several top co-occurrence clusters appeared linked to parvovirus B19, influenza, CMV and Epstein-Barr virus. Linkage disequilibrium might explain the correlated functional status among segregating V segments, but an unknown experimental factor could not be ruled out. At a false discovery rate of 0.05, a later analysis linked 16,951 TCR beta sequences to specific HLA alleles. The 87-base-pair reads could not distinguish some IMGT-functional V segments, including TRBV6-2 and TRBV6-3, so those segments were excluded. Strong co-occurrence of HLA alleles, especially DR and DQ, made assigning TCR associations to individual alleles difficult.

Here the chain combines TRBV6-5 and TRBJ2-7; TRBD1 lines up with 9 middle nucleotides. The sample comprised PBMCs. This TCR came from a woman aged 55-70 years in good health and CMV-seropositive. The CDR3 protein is CASSLQGAGQYF. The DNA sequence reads TGTGCCAGCAGTCTACAGGGGGCTGGGCAGTACTTC.